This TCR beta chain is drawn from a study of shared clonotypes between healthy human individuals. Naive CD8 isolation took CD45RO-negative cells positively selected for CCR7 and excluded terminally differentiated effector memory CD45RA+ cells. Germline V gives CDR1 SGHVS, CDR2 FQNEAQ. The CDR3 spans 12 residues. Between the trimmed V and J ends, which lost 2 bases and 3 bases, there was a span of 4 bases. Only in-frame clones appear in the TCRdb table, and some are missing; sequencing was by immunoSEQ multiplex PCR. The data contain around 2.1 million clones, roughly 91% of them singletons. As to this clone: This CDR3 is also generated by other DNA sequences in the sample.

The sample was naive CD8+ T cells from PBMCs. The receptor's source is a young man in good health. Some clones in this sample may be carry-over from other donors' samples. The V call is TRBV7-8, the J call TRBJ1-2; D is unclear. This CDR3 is CASSLRDYGYTF. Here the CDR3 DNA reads TGTGCCAGCAGCTTAAGGGACTATGGCTACACCTTC. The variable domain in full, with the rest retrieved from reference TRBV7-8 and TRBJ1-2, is GAGVSQSPRYKVAKRGQDVALRCDPISGHVSLFWYQQALGQGPEFLTYFQNEAQLDKSGLPSDRFFAERPEGSVSTLKIQRTQQEDSAVYLCASSLRDYGYTFGSGTRLTVV.